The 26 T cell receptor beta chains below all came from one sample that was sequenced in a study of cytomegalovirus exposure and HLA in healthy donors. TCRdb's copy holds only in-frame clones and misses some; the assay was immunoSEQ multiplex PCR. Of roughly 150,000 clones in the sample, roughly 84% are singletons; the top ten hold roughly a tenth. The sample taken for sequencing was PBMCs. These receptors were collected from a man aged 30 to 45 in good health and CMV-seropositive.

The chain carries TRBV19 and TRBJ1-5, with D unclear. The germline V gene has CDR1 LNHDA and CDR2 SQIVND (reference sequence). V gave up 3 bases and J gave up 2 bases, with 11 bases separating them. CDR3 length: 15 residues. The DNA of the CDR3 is TGTGCCAGTAGTATTGGTCGGCAGGGCAATCAGCCCCAGCATTTT. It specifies CASSIGRQGNQPQHF.

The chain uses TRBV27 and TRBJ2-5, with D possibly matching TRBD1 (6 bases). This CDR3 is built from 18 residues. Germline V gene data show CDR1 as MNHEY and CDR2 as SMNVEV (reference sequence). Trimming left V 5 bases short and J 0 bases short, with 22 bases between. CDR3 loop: CASSTRNQGPWDQETQYF. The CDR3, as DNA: TGTGCCAGCAGTACCCGCAACCAGGGGCCCTGGGACCAAGAGACCCAGTACTTC.

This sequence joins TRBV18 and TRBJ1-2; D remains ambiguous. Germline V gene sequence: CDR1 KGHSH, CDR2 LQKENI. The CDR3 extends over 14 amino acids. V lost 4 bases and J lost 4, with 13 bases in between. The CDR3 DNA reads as TGTGCCAGCTCACGGGCCCTGGAGGGCTATGGCTACACCTTC. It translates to CASSRALEGYGYTF.

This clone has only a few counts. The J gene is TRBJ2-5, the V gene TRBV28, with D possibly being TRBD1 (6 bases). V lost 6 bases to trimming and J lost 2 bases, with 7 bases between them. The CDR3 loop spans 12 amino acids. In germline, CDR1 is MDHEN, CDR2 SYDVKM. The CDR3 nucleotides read TGTGCCAGCAGACAGGGACAAGAGACCCAGTACTTC. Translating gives CASRQGQETQYF.

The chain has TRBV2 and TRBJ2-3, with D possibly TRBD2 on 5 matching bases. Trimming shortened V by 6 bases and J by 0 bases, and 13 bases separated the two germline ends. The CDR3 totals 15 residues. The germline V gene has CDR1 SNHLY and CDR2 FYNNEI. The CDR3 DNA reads TGTGCCAGCAGCGGCGGGCGCGCTAGCACAGATACGCAGTATTTT. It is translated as CASSGGRASTDTQYF. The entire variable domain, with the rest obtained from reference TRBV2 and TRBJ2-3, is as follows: EPEVTQTPSHQVTQMGQEVILRCVPISNHLYFYWYRQILGQKVEFLVSFYNNEISEKSEIFDDQFSVERPDGSNFTLKIRSTKLEDSAMYFCASSGGRASTDTQYFGPGTRLTVL.

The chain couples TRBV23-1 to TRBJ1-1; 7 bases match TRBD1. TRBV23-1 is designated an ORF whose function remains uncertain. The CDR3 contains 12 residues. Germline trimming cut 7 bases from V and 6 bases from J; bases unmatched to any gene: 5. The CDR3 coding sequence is TGCGCCAGCAAAGACAGGGCCCCTGAAGCTTTCTTT. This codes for CASKDRAPEAFF.

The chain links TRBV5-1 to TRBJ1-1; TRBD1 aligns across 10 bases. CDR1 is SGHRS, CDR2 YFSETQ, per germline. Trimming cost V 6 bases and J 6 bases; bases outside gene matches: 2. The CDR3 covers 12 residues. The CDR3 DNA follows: TGCGCCAGCACCGGACAGGGGGCTGAAGCTTTCTTT. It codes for CASTGQGAEAFF.

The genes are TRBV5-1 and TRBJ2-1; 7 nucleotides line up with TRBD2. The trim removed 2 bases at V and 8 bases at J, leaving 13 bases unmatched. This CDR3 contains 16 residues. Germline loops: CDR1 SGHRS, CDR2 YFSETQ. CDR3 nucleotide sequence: TGCGCCAGCAGCTTCGTAAGCGGGGCATGGAAAGATGAGCAGTTCTTC. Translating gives CASSFVSGAWKDEQFF.

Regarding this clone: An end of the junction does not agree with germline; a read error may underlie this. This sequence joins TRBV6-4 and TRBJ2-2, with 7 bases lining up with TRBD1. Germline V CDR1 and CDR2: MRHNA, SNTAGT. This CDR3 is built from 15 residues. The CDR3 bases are TGTACCAGCAGCCCCGACAGGGCAAACACCGGGGAGCTGTTTTTT. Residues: CTSSPDRANTGELFF.

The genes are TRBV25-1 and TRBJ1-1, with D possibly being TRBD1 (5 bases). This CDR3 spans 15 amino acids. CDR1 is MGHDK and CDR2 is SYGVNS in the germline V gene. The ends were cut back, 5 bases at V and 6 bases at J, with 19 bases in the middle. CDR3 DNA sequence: TGTGCCAGCAGTACCCGAGTGGGGGGGAGACCTGAAGCTTTCTTT. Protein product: CASSTRVGGRPEAFF.

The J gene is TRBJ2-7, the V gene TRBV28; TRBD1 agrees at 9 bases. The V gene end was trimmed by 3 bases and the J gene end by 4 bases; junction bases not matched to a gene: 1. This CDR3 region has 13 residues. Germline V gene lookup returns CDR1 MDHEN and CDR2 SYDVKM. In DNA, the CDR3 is TGTGCCAGCAGTTTGACAGGGGGATACGAGCAGTACTTC. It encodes CASSLTGGYEQYF.

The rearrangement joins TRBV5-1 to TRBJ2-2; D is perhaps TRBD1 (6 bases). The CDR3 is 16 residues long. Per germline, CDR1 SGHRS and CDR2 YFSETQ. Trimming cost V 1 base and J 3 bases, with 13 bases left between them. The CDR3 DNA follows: TGCGCCAGCAGCTTGTTCCGGGACATCTACACCGGGGAGCTGTTTTTT. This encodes CASSLFRDIYTGELFF.

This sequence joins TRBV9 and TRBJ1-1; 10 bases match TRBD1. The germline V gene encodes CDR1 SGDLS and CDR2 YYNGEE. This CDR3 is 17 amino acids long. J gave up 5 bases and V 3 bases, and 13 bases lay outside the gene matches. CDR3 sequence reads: CASSAGTGAIRGTEAFF. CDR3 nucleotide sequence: TGTGCCAGCAGCGCCGGGACAGGGGCTATTAGGGGGACTGAAGCTTTCTTT.

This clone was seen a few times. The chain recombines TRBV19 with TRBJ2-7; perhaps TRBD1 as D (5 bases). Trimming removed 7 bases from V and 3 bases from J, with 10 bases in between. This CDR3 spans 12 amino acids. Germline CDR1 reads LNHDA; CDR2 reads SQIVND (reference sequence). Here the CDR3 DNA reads TGTGCCAGTATGGGGCGGCGCTACGAGCAGTACTTC. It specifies CASMGRRYEQYF.

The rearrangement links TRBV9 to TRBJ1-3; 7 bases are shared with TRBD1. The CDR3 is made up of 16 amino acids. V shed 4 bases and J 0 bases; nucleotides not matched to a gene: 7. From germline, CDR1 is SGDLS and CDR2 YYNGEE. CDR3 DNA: TGTGCCAGCAGCTCGACAGGGTCCATCTCTGGAAACACCATATATTTT. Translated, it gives CASSSTGSISGNTIYF.

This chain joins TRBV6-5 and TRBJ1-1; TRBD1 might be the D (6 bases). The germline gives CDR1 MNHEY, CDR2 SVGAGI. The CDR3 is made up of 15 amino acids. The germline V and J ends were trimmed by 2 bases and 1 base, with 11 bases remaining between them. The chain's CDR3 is CASSYQQGPNTEAFF. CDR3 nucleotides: TGTGCCAGCAGTTACCAACAGGGTCCGAACACTGAAGCTTTCTTT.

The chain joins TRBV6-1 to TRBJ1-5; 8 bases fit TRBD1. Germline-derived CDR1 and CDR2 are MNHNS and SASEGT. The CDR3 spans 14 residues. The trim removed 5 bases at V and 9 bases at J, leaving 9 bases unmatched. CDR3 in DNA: TGTGCCAGCAGTTTAGCACAGGGGGGAACGCCCCAGCATTTT. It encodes CASSLAQGGTPQHF.

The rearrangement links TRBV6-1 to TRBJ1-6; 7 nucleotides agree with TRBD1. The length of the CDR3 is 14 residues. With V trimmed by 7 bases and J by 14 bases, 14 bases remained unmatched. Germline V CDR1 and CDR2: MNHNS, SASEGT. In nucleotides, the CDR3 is TGTGCCAGCACTGAGGGGGCGGTCGGTCTGGCCCTCCACTTT. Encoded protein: CASTEGAVGLALHF.

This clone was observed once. The CDR3 reads CASRVPAGQGPDTQYF. CDR3 in DNA: TGTGCCAGCAGGGTCCCGGCGGGACAGGGACCAGATACGCAGTATTTT. This chain connects TRBV28 to TRBJ2-3, with TRBD1 matching 9 bases. The trim removed 6 bases at V and 4 bases at J, leaving 11 bases unmatched. The length of the CDR3 is 16 residues. From germline, CDR1 is MDHEN and CDR2 SYDVKM.

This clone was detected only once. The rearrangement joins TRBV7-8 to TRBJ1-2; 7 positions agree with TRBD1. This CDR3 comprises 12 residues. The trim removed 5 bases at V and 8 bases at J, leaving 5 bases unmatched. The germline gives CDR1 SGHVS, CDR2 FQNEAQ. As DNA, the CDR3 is TGTGCCAGCAGCACACAGGGGCACGGCTACACCTTC. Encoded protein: CASSTQGHGYTF.

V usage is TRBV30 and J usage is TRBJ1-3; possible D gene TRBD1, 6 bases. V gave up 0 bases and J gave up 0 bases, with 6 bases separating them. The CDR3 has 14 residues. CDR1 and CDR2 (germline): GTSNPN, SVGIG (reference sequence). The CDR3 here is CAWSVGGSGNTIYF. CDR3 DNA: TGTGCCTGGAGTGTAGGGGGCTCTGGAAACACCATATATTTT.

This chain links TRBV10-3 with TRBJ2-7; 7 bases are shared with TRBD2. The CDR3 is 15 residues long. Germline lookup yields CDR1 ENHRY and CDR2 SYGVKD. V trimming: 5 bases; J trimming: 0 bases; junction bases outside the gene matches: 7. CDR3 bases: TGTGCCATCAGTCTACTAGCGCAGAACTCCTACGAGCAGTACTTC. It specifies CAISLLAQNSYEQYF.

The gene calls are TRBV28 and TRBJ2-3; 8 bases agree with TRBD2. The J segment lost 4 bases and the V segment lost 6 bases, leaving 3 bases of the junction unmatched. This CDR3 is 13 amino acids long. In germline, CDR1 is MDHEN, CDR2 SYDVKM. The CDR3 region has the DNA TGTGCCAGCAGGGGACTAGTCTCAGATACGCAGTATTTT. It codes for CASRGLVSDTQYF.

As DNA, the CDR3 is TGTGCCAGCAGCTCTGGGCAGGTGTCCGGAAAACTGTTTTTT. Translation: CASSSGQVSGKLFF. The chain employs TRBV7-2 and TRBJ1-4; D gene unclear. CDR1 is SGHTA and CDR2 is FQGNSA in the germline V gene. This CDR3 is 14 amino acids long. V was clipped by 4 bases and J by 10 bases, with 16 bases between them.

CDR3 sequence (DNA): TGCGCCAGCAGCCTCCGGGATATAAACTATGGCTACACCTTC. This encodes CASSLRDINYGYTF. V gene TRBV5-1 combines with J gene TRBJ1-2; no definite D call. V was clipped by 4 bases and J by 2 bases, with 12 bases between them. Germline V gene data show CDR1 as SGHRS and CDR2 as YFSETQ. The CDR3 length is 14 residues.

Here the CDR3 DNA reads TGTGCCAGCAGTCCCGGGGGGGCGGAGGCCAAAAACATTCAGTACTTC. Protein: CASSPGGAEAKNIQYF. The genes are TRBV28 and TRBJ2-4; 8 bases line up with TRBD2. The CDR3 is 16 residues long. V shed 5 bases and J 1 base; nucleotides not matched to a gene: 7. Germline lookup yields CDR1 MDHEN and CDR2 SYDVKM.